This T cell receptor beta chain was recovered during a study of blood T cell repertoires in COVID-19. Study context: In each case, the material was cDNA or gDNA derived from T cells, B-cell-depleted T cells, or PBMCs.

Original analysis: How many nucleated cells were present was estimated from reference gene primer amplification. Assay used: immunoSEQ multiplex PCR; TCRdb lists only in-frame clones, some missing. The V and J calls and clone size were taken over from that table, and D and trimming were inferred from the DNA. This sample has tens of thousands of clones, with about nine tenths found just once. This CDR3 has 15 amino acids. The J segment lost 4 bases and the V segment lost 2 bases, leaving 6 bases of the junction unmatched. Germline CDR1 MNHNS, CDR2 SASEGT. Sequencing was carried out using peripheral blood. The clonotype originates from a man aged 50-59 years with active COVID-19. This chain connects TRBV6-1 to TRBJ2-3; TRBD2 matches at 7 bases. The CDR3 loop is CASSERTSFPDTQYF. The CDR3 DNA is TGTGCCAGCAGTGAAAGGACTAGTTTCCCAGATACGCAGTATTTT.